The present TCR beta chain was sequenced within a study of neurological immune-mediated disorders. Time point of the sample: technical triplicate 3. Findings of the study overall: Multiple sclerosis patients had less TCR clonal expansion than even healthy controls, unlike HTLV-1-associated myelopathy. No CDR3 amino acid sequences were shared by expanded clones across subjects, suggesting private repertoires in all groups.

The cDNA was generated by 5'RACE with 10-nucleotide random UMIs. In each sequencing run, over 160 million TCR-beta sequences were generated from 15-18 subjects. MiXCR, applied by TCRdb to the 5' RACE reads, yields one record per CDR3 protein. The sample includes about 44,000 distinct CDR3 sequences, roughly 21% seen only once; the top ten take around 4.2%. This clonotype has a count of ten or more. Its antigen is not known. This TCR was recovered from a man in his sixties with HTLV-1-associated myelopathy (HAM/TSP). The sequenced sample consisted of PBMCs.

The CDR3 loop is CASSLGLAGGETQYF. DNA of the CDR3: TGTGCCAGCAGCTTGGGTCTAGCGGGAGGAGAGACCCAGTACTTC. V usage is TRBV5-5 and J usage is TRBJ2-5, with 11 bases identical to TRBD2. The V segment lost 0 bases and the J segment 4 bases; nucleotides outside the gene matches: 2. CDR1 SGHKS and CDR2 YYEKEE come from the germline V gene (reference sequence). This CDR3 is built from 15 residues.